The 5 T cell receptor beta chains given below trace back to one sample, sequenced in a study of identifying expanded T cells in peripheral blood. Clones were sequenced by immunoSEQ multiplex PCR, and TCRdb holds only the in-frame ones, with some missing. The sample includes 100,000 to 150,000 clones, more than 80% of them seen just once. What was sequenced was blood. These receptors all stem from a person between 18 and 75 years old in good health.

The chain links TRBV7-7 to TRBJ2-1, with a weak D call TRBD2 (6 bases). Trimming took off 5 bases at V and 9 bases at J, with 17 bases between the two ends. Germline lookup yields CDR1 SSHAT and CDR2 FNYEAQ (reference sequence). The CDR3 spans 14 residues. CDR3 sequence (DNA): TGTGCCAGCAGCCACGACTTTAGCGGAGGTGAGCAGTTCTTC. This sequence encodes CASSHDFSGGEQFF.

This rearrangement joins TRBV7-4 to TRBJ1-2; 7 positions agree with TRBD1. The CDR3 loop spans 13 amino acids. Germline trimming cut 9 bases from V and 3 bases from J; bases unmatched to any gene: 7. Germline CDR1 and CDR2: SGHVT and SQSDAQ. The CDR3, as DNA: TGTGCCAGTAAGACAGGGTTCCACTATGGCTACACCTTC. Its protein product is CASKTGFHYGYTF.

The chain couples TRBV25-1 to TRBJ1-2, with D possibly being TRBD1 (6 bases). The V gene's germline CDR1 is MGHDK and CDR2 SYGVNS. This CDR3 region has 12 residues. Trimming removed 9 bases from V and 4 bases from J, with 12 bases in between. The CDR3 coding sequence is TGTGCCAGTAGATCGGGGGCCTATGGCTACACCTTC. It codes for CASRSGAYGYTF.

The CDR3 region has the DNA TGCAGCGTCCCTGGCGTTACCAAGCGAGGCTATGGCTACACCTTC. It codes for CSVPGVTKRGYGYTF. V and J are TRBV29-1 and TRBJ1-2, with D hard to call. CDR1 and CDR2 from the germline V gene are SQVTM and ANQGSEA. V dropped 6 bases and J dropped 4 bases, with 21 bases sitting between them. CDR3 length: 15 amino acids.

The V gene is TRBV7-9, the J gene TRBJ2-7; no clear D. This CDR3 is 11 amino acids long. The germline CDR1 and CDR2 sequences are SEHNR and FQNEAQ (reference sequence). Between the trimmed V and J ends, which lost 6 bases and 3 bases, there was a span of 6 bases. CDR3 sequence (DNA): TGTGCCAGCAGAGCAGACTACGAGCAGTACTTC. Translation gives CASRADYEQYF.